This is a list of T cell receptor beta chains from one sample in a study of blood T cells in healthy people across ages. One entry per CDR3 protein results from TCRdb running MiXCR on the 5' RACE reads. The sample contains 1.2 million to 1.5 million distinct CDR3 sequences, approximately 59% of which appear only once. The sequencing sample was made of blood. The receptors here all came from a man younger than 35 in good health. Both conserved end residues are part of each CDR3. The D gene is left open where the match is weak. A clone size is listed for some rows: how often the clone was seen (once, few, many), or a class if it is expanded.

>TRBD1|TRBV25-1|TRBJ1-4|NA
CASSETTGVNEKLFF
TGTGCCAGCAGTGAGACGACAGGGGTTAATGAAAAACTGTTTTTT
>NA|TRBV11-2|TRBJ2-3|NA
CASSLGAGRHTDTQYF
TGTGCCAGCAGCTTAGGGGCGGGCCGACACACAGATACGCAGTATTTT
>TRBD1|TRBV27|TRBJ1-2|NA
CASSTPGGGYTF
TGTGCCAGCAGTACCCCAGGGGGTGGCTACACCTTC
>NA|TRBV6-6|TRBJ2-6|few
CASSRFTGAGANVLTF
TGTGCCAGCAGCCGCTTCACCGGGGCTGGGGCCAACGTCCTGACTTTC
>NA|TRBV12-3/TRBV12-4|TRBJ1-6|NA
CASSPRTDSPLHF
TGTGCCAGCAGTCCCCGGACGGATTCACCCCTCCACTTT
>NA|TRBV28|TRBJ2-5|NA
CASAKRHYQETQYF
TGTGCCAGTGCGAAGCGTCATTACCAAGAGACCCAGTACTTC
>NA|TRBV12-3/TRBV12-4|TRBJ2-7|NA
CASSLNGQTYEQYF
TGTGCCAGCAGCCTTAACGGACAGACCTACGAGCAGTACTTC
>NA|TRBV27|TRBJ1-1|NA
CASSLRSNTEAFF
TGTGCCAGCAGTTTACGGAGTAATACTGAAGCTTTCTTT
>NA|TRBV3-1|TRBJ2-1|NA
CASSQVLGEQFF
TGTGCCAGCAGCCAAGTTTTGGGTGAGCAGTTCTTC
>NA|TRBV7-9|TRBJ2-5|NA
CASSFWGAGETQYF
TGTGCCAGCAGCTTTTGGGGGGCCGGAGAGACCCAGTACTTC
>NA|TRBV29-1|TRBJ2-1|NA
CSVEWTAQETQFF
TGCAGCGTTGAATGGACGGCGCAAGAGACCCAGTTCTTC
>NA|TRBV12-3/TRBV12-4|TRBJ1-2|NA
CASRNTPGAGVYGYTF
TGTGCCAGCAGGAACACCCCAGGCGCAGGGGTCTATGGCTACACCTTC
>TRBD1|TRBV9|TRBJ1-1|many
CASSAGQGPLEAFF
TGTGCCAGCAGCGCGGGACAGGGGCCCCTTGAAGCTTTCTTT
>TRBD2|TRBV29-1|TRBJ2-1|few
CSTWGLAGVHEQFF
TGCAGCACGTGGGGACTAGCGGGAGTCCATGAGCAGTTCTTC
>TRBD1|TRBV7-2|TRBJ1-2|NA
CASSLAWGQGDGYTF
TGTGCCAGCAGCTTAGCGTGGGGACAGGGAGATGGCTACACCTTC
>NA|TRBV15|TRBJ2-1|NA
CATSRDRDEQFF
TGTGCCACCAGCAGAGATAGGGATGAGCAGTTCTTC
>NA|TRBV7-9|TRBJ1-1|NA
CASSKVQHAEAFF
TGTGCCAGCAGCAAAGTACAGCACGCTGAAGCTTTCTTT
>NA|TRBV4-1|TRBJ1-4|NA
CASTLVGEGEKLFF
TGCGCCAGCACCCTGGTAGGGGAGGGTGAAAAACTGTTTTTT
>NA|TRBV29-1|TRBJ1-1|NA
CSVAPGAGTEAFF
TGCAGCGTTGCGCCGGGGGCCGGGACTGAAGCTTTCTTT
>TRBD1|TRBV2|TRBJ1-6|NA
CASSVAGTGISPLHF
TGTGCCAGCAGCGTAGCCGGGACAGGGATTTCACCCCTCCACTTT
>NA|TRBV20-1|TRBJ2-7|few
CSASVSHEQYF
TGCAGTGCATCGGTATCCCACGAGCAGTACTTC
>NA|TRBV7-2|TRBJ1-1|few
CASSLGFNTEAFF
TGTGCCAGCAGCCTTGGCTTCAACACTGAAGCTTTCTTT
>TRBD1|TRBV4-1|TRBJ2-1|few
CATLNKGQGGNEQFF
TGCGCCACTCTAAATAAGGGACAGGGTGGGAATGAGCAGTTCTTC
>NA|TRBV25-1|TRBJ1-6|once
CASSSPGPGGFSYNSPLHF
TGTGCCAGCAGTTCCCCCGGGCCGGGGGGCTTCTCCTATAATTCACCCCTCCACTTT
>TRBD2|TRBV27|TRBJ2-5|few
CASRASGSRKAQYF
TGTGCCAGCAGGGCTAGCGGGAGTAGGAAGGCCCAGTACTTC